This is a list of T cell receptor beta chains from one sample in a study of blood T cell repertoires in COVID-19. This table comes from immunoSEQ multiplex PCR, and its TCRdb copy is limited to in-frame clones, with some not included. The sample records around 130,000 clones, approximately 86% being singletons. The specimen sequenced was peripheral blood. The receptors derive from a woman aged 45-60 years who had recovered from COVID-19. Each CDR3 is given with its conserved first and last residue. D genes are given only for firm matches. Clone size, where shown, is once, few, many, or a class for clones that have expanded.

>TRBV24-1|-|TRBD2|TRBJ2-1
CATSDPDGLAGGEQFF
TGTGCCACCAGTGACCCCGACGGACTAGCGGGAGGTGAGCAGTTCTTC
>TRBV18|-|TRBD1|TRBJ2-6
CASSPPKGAGANVLTF
TGTGCCAGCTCACCACCTAAGGGGGCCGGGGCCAACGTCCTGACTTTC
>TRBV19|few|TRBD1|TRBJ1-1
CASSRGQGRASTEAFF
TGTGCCAGTAGTAGGGGACAGGGGAGGGCGAGCACTGAAGCTTTCTTT
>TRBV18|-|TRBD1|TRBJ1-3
CASSPGQGNTIYF
TGTGCCAGCTCACCGGGACAGGGAAACACCATATATTTT
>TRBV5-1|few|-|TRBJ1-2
CASSLFGQPTSGGNYGYTF
TGCGCCAGCAGCTTGTTCGGTCAACCGACTTCGGGTGGAAACTATGGCTACACCTTC
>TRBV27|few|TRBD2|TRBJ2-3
CASRGGLAVLTDTQYF
TGTGCCAGCCGAGGGGGACTAGCGGTACTCACAGATACGCAGTATTTT
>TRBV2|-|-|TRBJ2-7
CASRRTNRGYEQYF
TGTGCCAGCAGGAGAACAAACCGGGGCTACGAGCAGTACTTC
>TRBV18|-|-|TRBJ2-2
CASSPRGTTGELFF
TGTGCCAGCTCACCTAGGGGAACGACCGGGGAGCTGTTTTTT
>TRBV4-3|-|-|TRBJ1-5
CASSQGTGSGQPQHF
TGCGCCAGCAGCCAAGGAACAGGGTCTGGGCAGCCCCAGCATTTT
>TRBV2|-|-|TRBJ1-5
CASSERQGSNQPQHF
TGTGCCAGCAGTGAAAGGCAGGGTAGCAATCAGCCCCAGCATTTT
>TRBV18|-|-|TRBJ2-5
CASSPPAGKTQYF
TGTGCCAGCTCACCACCCGCGGGGAAGACCCAGTACTTC
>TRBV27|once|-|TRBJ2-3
CASSLWSSGPGTDTQYF
TGTGCCAGCAGTTTATGGTCGTCTGGGCCCGGCACAGATACGCAGTATTTT
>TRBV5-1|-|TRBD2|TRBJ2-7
CASSLGVTSGTYEQYF
TGCGCCAGCAGCTTGGGAGTGACTAGCGGGACCTACGAGCAGTACTTC
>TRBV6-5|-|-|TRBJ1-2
CASSPGDTSFYGYTF
TGTGCCAGCAGTCCTGGGGACACCTCGTTCTATGGCTACACCTTC
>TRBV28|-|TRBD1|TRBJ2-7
CASSRGQGATYEQYF
TGTGCCAGCAGCCGTGGACAGGGGGCGACCTACGAGCAGTACTTC
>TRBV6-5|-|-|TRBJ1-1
CASSYKGRMNTEAFF
TGTGCCAGCAGTTACAAAGGGAGGATGAACACTGAAGCTTTCTTT
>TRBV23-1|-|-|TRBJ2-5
CASSQTQETQYF
TGCGCCAGCAGTCAAACTCAAGAGACCCAGTACTTC
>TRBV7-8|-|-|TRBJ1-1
CASSLFLGQGTASAFF
TGTGCCAGCAGCTTATTTTTAGGGCAGGGTACGGCATCAGCTTTCTTT
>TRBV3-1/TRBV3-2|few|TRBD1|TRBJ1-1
CASSLGGTGGFLNTEAFF
TGTGCCAGCAGCCTTGGCGGGACAGGGGGATTTCTGAACACTGAAGCTTTCTTT
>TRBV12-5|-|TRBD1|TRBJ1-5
CASGPWTGGSNQPQHF
TGTGCTAGTGGTCCCTGGACAGGGGGCAGCAATCAGCCCCAGCATTTT
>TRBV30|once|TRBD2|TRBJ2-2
CAWSFGSGFTGELFF
TGTGCCTGGAGTTTTGGTAGCGGGTTCACCGGGGAGCTGTTTTTT
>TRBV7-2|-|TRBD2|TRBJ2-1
CASSSSIAGEQFF
TGTGCCAGCAGCTCGTCGATAGCGGGTGAGCAGTTCTTC
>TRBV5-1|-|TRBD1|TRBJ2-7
CASSSVAVGTGSYEQYF
TGCGCCAGCAGCTCAGTTGCGGTTGGGACAGGATCCTACGAGCAGTACTTC
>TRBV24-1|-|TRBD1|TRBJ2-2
CATSDPGQAGELFF
TGTGCCACCAGTGATCCGGGACAGGCCGGGGAGCTGTTTTTT
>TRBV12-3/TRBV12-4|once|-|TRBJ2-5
CASSFSGSGTQYF
TGTGCCAGCAGTTTCAGCGGCTCGGGGACCCAGTACTTC
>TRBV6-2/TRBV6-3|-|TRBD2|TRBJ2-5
CASSYSPAGIETQYF
TGTGCCAGCAGTTACTCACCAGCGGGAATAGAGACCCAGTACTTC
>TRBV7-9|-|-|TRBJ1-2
CASSPTGGPYGYTF
TGTGCCAGCAGCCCCACCGGGGGACCTTATGGCTACACCTTC
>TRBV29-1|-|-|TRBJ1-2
CSVEEGRVGGYTF
TGCAGCGTTGAAGAAGGGAGGGTAGGTGGCTACACCTTC